This TCR beta chain is from a study of T-cell memory formation after mild COVID-19. Regarding the study as a whole: Clones that contracted clustered mainly in CM and EM if CD4+ and in EMRA if CD8+. That cross-reactive memory joined was suggested by some responding clones appearing in pre-infection memory. While clones contracting from day 15 to 85 were balanced between CD4 and CD8, later expanders leaned CD4+.

The CDR3 runs to 16 residues. Trimming removed 6 bases from V and 5 bases from J, with 19 bases in between. This clonotype was seen a few times. The antigen is unknown. Each CDR3 protein gets one entry after TCRdb re-called the 5' RACE reads with MiXCR. Counted here are approximately 150,000 distinct CDR3 sequences, roughly 15% occurring once; the ten biggest clones make up 13% to 15%. Material for sequencing was PBMCs or a T cell subset sorted from them (not recorded which). V gene TRBV12-3 or TRBV12-4 combines with J gene TRBJ2-2; the D gene is possibly TRBD1 (6 bases). The TCR sequence derives from an adult woman who had mild COVID-19 (a few samples of this study predate the infection). Cell type and time point are not known. In DNA form, the CDR3 reads TGTGCCAGCAGCCTAACCGGGACAATAGAGACCGGGGAGCTGTTTTTT. This encodes CASSLTGTIETGELFF.